Each of the 27 T cell receptor beta chains below was sequenced from the same sample in a study of early T cells in non-severe SARS-CoV-2 infection. In TCRdb, the 5' RACE reads were re-called with MiXCR into one record per CDR3 protein. The sample contains approximately 69,000 distinct CDR3 sequences, around 11% of which appear only once. The sequencing input was whole blood. Source of these receptors: an adult who was a healthcare worker with PCR-confirmed SARS-CoV-2 infection or an uninfected control (not recorded which).

This chain connects TRBV29-1 to TRBJ2-5; a possible D gene is TRBD2 (6 bases). Trimming stripped 5 bases from V and 2 bases from J, with 12 bases between. Germline CDR1 is SQVTM and CDR2 is ANQGSEA. This CDR3 has 13 amino acids. CDR3 residues: CSVIHGGQETQYF. DNA of the CDR3: TGCAGCGTTATCCACGGGGGTCAAGAGACCCAGTACTTC.

In this sample, this clonotype turned up many times. This chain joins TRBV6-4 and TRBJ2-1, with 9 nucleotides matching TRBD2. This CDR3 contains 15 residues. Losses at the gene ends were 3 bases for V and 0 bases for J; bases not matched to a gene: 0. CDR1 MRHNA and CDR2 SNTAGT come from the germline V gene. In DNA, the CDR3 is TGTGCCAGCAGTGAAGCGGGGGGCTCCTACAATGAGCAGTTCTTC. This gives the protein CASSEAGGSYNEQFF.

The CDR3 bases are TGCAGTGCTACCCAGGCTTTAGTAGGACACCGAGGGACCTTC. Protein sequence: CSATQALVGHRGTF. The chain joins TRBV20-1 to TRBJ1-2, with D possibly matching TRBD1 (5 bases). CDR3 length equals 14 residues. Trimming shortened V by 4 bases and J by 14 bases, and 26 bases separated the two germline ends. CDR1 DFQATT and CDR2 SNEGSKA come from the germline V gene (reference sequence).

The rearrangement joins TRBV2 to TRBJ2-1; 9 nucleotides agree with TRBD2. In germline, CDR1 is SNHLY, CDR2 FYNNEI. J was trimmed by 10 bases and V by 6 bases; bases with no gene match: 1. The CDR3 consists of 11 residues. CDR3 coding DNA: TGTGCCAGCAGCGGACTAGCGGAGCAGTTCTTC. As protein: CASSGLAEQFF.

This clonotype was seen more than once but under ten times. The chain recombines TRBV7-6 with TRBJ1-3; D is uncertain. In germline, CDR1 is SGHVS, CDR2 FNYEAQ. V lost 5 bases and J 0 bases, leaving 11 bases between the germline ends. The CDR3 spans 15 residues. The CDR3 loop reads CASSPSVSSGNTIYF. The CDR3 nucleotides read TGTGCCAGCAGCCCGAGCGTATCCTCTGGAAACACCATATATTTT.

V is TRBV9 and J is TRBJ2-2, with a possible D match to TRBD1 (5 bases). Per germline, CDR1 SGDLS and CDR2 YYNGEE. Trimming pared 5 bases from V and 7 bases from J, leaving 18 bases between. The CDR3 is made up of 15 amino acids. CDR3 coding DNA: TGTGCCAGCAGGCCCGCTAGGGGTGCCCGCGGGGAGCTGTTTTTT. This gives the protein CASRPARGARGELFF.

This clonotype was counted many times. The chain has TRBV5-6 and TRBJ2-3, with D hard to call. Germline CDR1 is SGHDT and CDR2 is YYEEEE. With 0 bases removed from V and 7 bases from J, the gap between germline ends came to 12 bases. The CDR3 runs to 14 residues. The CDR3 DNA is TGTGCCAGCAGCTTGGTGTCCGTGGGGAATACGCAGTATTTT. As protein: CASSLVSVGNTQYF.

This clonotype was counted ten times or more. The V gene is TRBV12-3 or TRBV12-4, the J gene TRBJ2-6; D is tentatively TRBD1 or TRBD2 (5 bases each). V gave up 3 bases and J gave up 13 bases, with 16 bases separating them. This CDR3 is 14 amino acids long. The CDR3 is CASSLGVGARVLTF. As DNA, the CDR3 is TGTGCCAGCAGTTTGGGAGTCGGGGCAAGGGTCCTGACTTTC.

This clonotype was seen repeatedly, ten times or more. The chain combines TRBV3-1 with TRBJ1-6; 7 nucleotides align to TRBD1. With V trimmed by 3 bases and J by 8 bases, 7 bases remained unmatched. The CDR3 is made up of 15 amino acids. Germline lookup yields CDR1 LGHDT and CDR2 YNNKEL (reference sequence). CDR3 sequence (DNA): TGTGCCAGCAGCCATTCGGGACAGTCGCATTCACCCCTCCACTTT. Protein sequence: CASSHSGQSHSPLHF. Looking up the rest from reference TRBV3-1 and TRBJ1-6 gives the full variable domain: DTAVSQTPKYLVTQMGNDKSIKCEQNLGHDTMYWYKQDSKKFLKIMFSYNNKELIINETVPNRFSPKSPDKAHLNLHINSLELGDSAVYFCASSHSGQSHSPLHFGNGTRLTVT.

This clonotype was counted only a few times. The chain combines TRBV29-1 with TRBJ2-3; the D call may be TRBD1 or TRBD2 (5 bases each). Looked up from germline, CDR1 is SQVTM and CDR2 is ANQGSEA. The CDR3 contains 15 residues. V dropped 1 base and J dropped 0 bases, with 11 bases sitting between them. CDR3 sequence reads: CSVEGDGASTDTQYF. The CDR3 bases are TGCAGCGTTGAAGGGGACGGTGCTAGCACAGATACGCAGTATTTT.

This clonotype was counted once. The gene calls are TRBV5-6 and TRBJ2-7, with TRBD2 as a possible D gene (5 bases). The V gene's germline CDR1 is SGHDT and CDR2 YYEEEE. Trimming removed 1 base from V and 1 base from J, with 15 bases in between. The CDR3 length is 16 residues. The CDR3 here is CASSLNRATGSYEQYF. CDR3 coding DNA: TGTGCCAGCAGCTTGAATCGGGCCACGGGGTCCTACGAGCAGTACTTC. Using reference TRBV5-6 and TRBJ2-7 for the parts outside the CDR3, the full variable domain is DAGVTQSPTHLIKTRGQQVTLRCSPKSGHDTVSWYQQALGQGPQFIFQYYEEEERQRGNFPDRFSGHQFPNYSSELNVNALLLGDSALYLCASSLNRATGSYEQYFGPGTRLTVT.

Ten or more counts support this clonotype. The J gene is TRBJ1-3, the V gene TRBV3-1; possible D gene TRBD1, 5 bases. The germline V gene has CDR1 LGHDT and CDR2 YNNKEL (reference sequence). With 3 bases removed from V and 0 bases from J, the gap between germline ends came to 12 bases. The CDR3 has 16 amino acids. The CDR3 bases are TGTGCCAGCAGCCAGGCAGGGAGACTCTCTGGAAACACCATATATTTT. Translated: CASSQAGRLSGNTIYF. Full variable domain (missing parts from reference TRBV3-1 and TRBJ1-3): DTAVSQTPKYLVTQMGNDKSIKCEQNLGHDTMYWYKQDSKKFLKIMFSYNNKELIINETVPNRFSPKSPDKAHLNLHINSLELGDSAVYFCASSQAGRLSGNTIYFGEGSWLTVV.

The chain uses TRBV29-1 and TRBJ1-2, with no clear D. CDR3 length: 13 residues. Germline CDR1 and CDR2: SQVTM and ANQGSEA. The germline V and J ends were trimmed by 7 bases and 2 bases, with 14 bases remaining between them. The CDR3 here is CSAEARTNYGYTF. CDR3 in DNA: TGCAGCGCCGAGGCCAGGACCAACTATGGCTACACCTTC.

This clonotype was seen many times. The rearrangement uses TRBV7-9 and TRBJ1-2, with TRBD1 identical over 7 bases. Looked up from germline, CDR1 is SEHNR and CDR2 is FQNEAQ (reference sequence). V lost 5 bases to trimming and J lost 4 bases; unmatched junction nucleotides: 10. CDR3 length: 15 residues. CDR3 sequence reads: CASSQAPTGVYGYTF. CDR3 coding DNA: TGTGCCAGCAGCCAGGCCCCAACAGGGGTCTATGGCTACACCTTC.

This clonotype was seen a handful of times. J is TRBJ2-2 and V is TRBV24-1; 7 bases are a match to TRBD1. J lost 4 bases, V lost 9 bases, and 4 bases had no gene match. The CDR3 is 13 amino acids. CDR1 is KGHDR, CDR2 SFDVKD, per germline. The CDR3 nucleotides read TGTGCCACCTCGACAGGGATCACCGGGGAGCTGTTTTTT. Protein product: CATSTGITGELFF.

This clonotype was counted ten times or more. The V gene is TRBV6-2 or TRBV6-3, the J gene TRBJ2-1; D tentatively fits TRBD1 or TRBD2 (5 bases each). The germline V gene encodes CDR1 MNHEY and CDR2 SVGEGT. Trimming shortened V by 7 bases and J by 0 bases, and 13 bases separated the two germline ends. The CDR3 extends over 15 amino acids. The chain's CDR3 is CASTRDPGSYNEQFF. For the CDR3, the DNA is TGTGCCAGCACCAGGGACCCAGGCTCCTACAATGAGCAGTTCTTC.

The J gene is TRBJ2-7, the V gene TRBV3-1, with D perhaps TRBD1 (6 bases). Germline-derived CDR1 and CDR2 are LGHDT and YNNKEL (reference sequence). V gave up 3 bases and J gave up 1 base, with 10 bases separating them. The CDR3 extends over 14 amino acids. The DNA of the CDR3 is TGTGCCAGCAGCCAGAGGACAGTATCCTACGAGCAGTACTTC. The encoded protein is CASSQRTVSYEQYF.

The chain links TRBV6-5 to TRBJ1-2; 9 bases align to TRBD1. The CDR3 runs to 14 residues. V lost 5 bases and J lost 5; bases outside the gene matches: 6. The V gene's germline CDR1 is MNHEY and CDR2 SVGAGI. CDR3 in amino acids: CASSQTGGRYGYTF. The CDR3 nucleotides read TGTGCCAGCAGTCAGACAGGGGGAAGATATGGCTACACCTTC.

This chain joins TRBV9 and TRBJ2-7; D is perhaps TRBD2 (5 bases). V was cut by 9 bases and J by 7 bases, with 23 bases left in between. Germline assignment: CDR1 SGDLS and CDR2 YYNGEE. This CDR3 has 14 residues. The CDR3 region has the DNA TGTGCCACCATATTCGGAAGGCTAGCTTGGGAGCAGTACTTC. Amino acids: CATIFGRLAWEQYF.

Many counts were recorded for this clonotype. The V gene is TRBV7-9, the J gene TRBJ2-1, with D possibly being TRBD2 (6 bases). Trimming took 1 base from V and 7 from J, leaving 11 bases between them. Germline CDR1 is SEHNR and CDR2 is FQNEAQ (reference sequence). The CDR3 runs to 14 residues. CDR3 amino acids: CASSLVLGRNEQFF. CDR3 bases: TGTGCCAGCAGCTTAGTTTTGGGGAGGAATGAGCAGTTCTTC.

This clonotype was detected only a few times. This rearrangement joins TRBV4-2 to TRBJ2-3, with 7 bases fitting TRBD2. CDR1 and CDR2 (germline): LGHNA, YNFKEQ. The trim removed 2 bases at V and 4 bases at J, leaving 9 bases unmatched. This CDR3 has 16 residues. CDR3: CASSQLVVGGPDTQYF. The CDR3 bases are TGTGCCAGCAGCCAATTGGTCGTGGGAGGGCCAGATACGCAGTATTTT.

This clonotype was counted ten times or more. V usage is TRBV24-1 and J usage is TRBJ2-3; TRBD2 matches at 7 bases. The CDR3 has 14 residues. Losses at the gene ends were 4 bases for V and 6 bases for J; bases not matched to a gene: 6. CDR1 and CDR2 (germline): KGHDR, SFDVKD. The chain's CDR3 is CATSEAGGSDTQYF. Here the CDR3 DNA reads TGTGCCACCAGTGAGGCCGGGGGGTCGGATACGCAGTATTTT.

This clonotype came up a few times. The V call is TRBV30, the J call TRBJ2-1; unclear D gene. V lost 5 bases and J 6 bases, leaving 11 bases between the germline ends. Germline loops: CDR1 GTSNPN, CDR2 SVGIG (reference sequence). There are 12 residues in the CDR3. CDR3 DNA sequence: TGTGCCTGGGGCCGCCCGGGCAATGAGCAGTTCTTC. Amino acid sequence: CAWGRPGNEQFF.

This clonotype was seen repeatedly, ten times or more. The chain carries TRBV6-4 and TRBJ2-5; 11 bases map to TRBD2. From germline, CDR1 is MRHNA and CDR2 SNTAGT. J gave up 3 bases and V 0 bases, and 0 bases lay outside the gene matches. The CDR3 is 15 amino acids. The CDR3 coding sequence is TGTGCCAGCAGTGACTCGACTAGCGGGGAAGAGACCCAGTACTTC. As protein: CASSDSTSGEETQYF.

This clonotype was detected a few times. The chain is built from TRBV6-5 and TRBJ2-2, with D perhaps TRBD1 or TRBD2 (5 bases each). V lost 2 bases to trimming and J lost 1 base, with 8 bases between them. This CDR3 is 15 amino acids long. The V gene's germline CDR1 is MNHEY and CDR2 SVGAGI. The CDR3 DNA follows: TGTGCCAGCAGTTACGGGACGGGGAACACCGGGGAGCTGTTTTTT. The encoded protein is CASSYGTGNTGELFF.

This clonotype was found many times. The J gene is TRBJ2-1, the V gene TRBV4-3; D possibly corresponds to TRBD1 (6 bases). Germline V CDR1 and CDR2: LGHNA, YSLEER. CDR3 size: 15 residues. Trimming shortened V by 3 bases and J by 2 bases, and 11 bases separated the two germline ends. CDR3 in amino acids: CASSHGGQTYNEQFF. CDR3 nucleotide sequence: TGCGCCAGCAGCCATGGCGGACAGACCTACAATGAGCAGTTCTTC.

The chain recombines TRBV20-1 with TRBJ2-2; D unresolved. Germline CDR1 DFQATT, CDR2 SNEGSKA (reference sequence). This CDR3 region has 13 residues. The ends were cut back, 0 bases at V and 7 bases at J, with 9 bases in the middle. CDR3 residues: CSARDNWGGELFF. As DNA, the CDR3 is TGCAGTGCTAGAGATAACTGGGGCGGGGAGCTGTTTTTT.